This entry features one T cell receptor beta chain sequence. The data are from a study of Tregs in tolerant kidney transplant recipients. V lost 7 bases and J lost 7, with 20 bases in between. The germline V gene encodes CDR1 MNHNY and CDR2 SVGAGI (reference sequence). The CDR3 sequence is 15 residues long. The data were produced by immunoSEQ multiplex PCR, yet TCRdb's version contains in-frame clones alone and is incomplete. The sample lists about 120,000 clones, 92% seen once, with approximately 0.6% in the top ten. The TCR originated in a human donor in good health. V gene TRBV6-6 combines with J gene TRBJ2-1, with D tentatively TRBD2 (6 bases). The sample consisted of CD4+ T cells from blood. This CDR3 is CASNRDGPSGNEQFF. The CDR3 DNA sequence: TGTGCCAGCAACCGGGACGGACCCAGCGGGAATGAGCAGTTCTTC.